The 27 T cell receptor beta chains in this list originate from one sample, sequenced in a study of molecular identifiers for immune sequencing clone quantification. TCRdb ran MiXCR on the PCR reads and lists one entry per CDR3 protein. The sample lists hundreds of thousands of distinct CDR3 sequences, roughly a quarter occurring once. Sequencing was performed on naive CD8+ T cells from blood, with Jurkat cell RNA spiked in. Subset reported: FACS-sorted CD8+CD4-CCR7+CD45RA+ naive T cells. The receptor source for this set is a human donor in good health. Some libraries in this study had Jurkat cell RNA spiked in.

This clonotype has a count of ten or more. The chain has TRBV7-6 and TRBJ2-7; the D call may be TRBD1 or TRBD2 (5 bases each). The CDR3 spans 13 residues. Trimming left V 5 bases short and J 4 bases short, with 12 bases between. Germline V gene data show CDR1 as SGHVS and CDR2 as FNYEAQ. The CDR3 loop reads CASSREWGYEQYF. CDR3 sequence (DNA): TGTGCCAGCAGCCGAGAATGGGGGTACGAGCAGTACTTC.

This clonotype was observed a few times. In this CDR3 the conserved last residue, phenylalanine or tryptophan, is missing, so a read error is likely. This chain uses TRBV18 with TRBJ2-7; 10 positions agree with TRBD2. After removal of 0 bases from V and 1 base from J, the junction contained 3 bases not matched to a gene. Germline V gives CDR1 KGHSH, CDR2 LQKENI. The CDR3 runs to 16 residues. This CDR3 is CASSPPEAGGSYEQYL. CDR3 coding DNA: TGTGCCAGCTCACCACCGGAAGCGGGAGGGTCCTACGAGCAGTACCTC.

The table lists this clonotype with many counts. The chain has TRBV5-4 and TRBJ1-1; maybe TRBD1 (6 bases). Deletions cut 4 bases from V and 3 bases from J, with 16 bases between. This CDR3 spans 15 amino acids. Per germline, CDR1 SGHNT and CDR2 YYREEE (reference sequence). The DNA for the CDR3 is TGTGCCAGCAGCCACGAACCGGGACAAGACACTGAAGCTTTCTTT. The encoded protein is CASSHEPGQDTEAFF.

This clonotype showed up just a few times. The chain employs TRBV30 and TRBJ2-3; D not resolved. This CDR3 spans 13 amino acids. V was pared by 1 base and J by 4 bases, with 9 bases between. The germline V gene encodes CDR1 GTSNPN and CDR2 SVGIG (reference sequence). The CDR3 here is CAWSGQSPDTQYF. CDR3 coding DNA: TGTGCCTGGAGTGGCCAGTCCCCAGATACGCAGTATTTT.

The rearrangement joins TRBV7-9 to TRBJ2-7; D remains ambiguous. The CDR3 contains 16 residues. Germline lookup yields CDR1 SEHNR and CDR2 FQNEAQ (reference sequence). V lost 5 bases and J lost 4, with 21 bases in between. This chain's CDR3 is CASSESSGVRRYEQYF. The CDR3 coding sequence is TGTGCCAGCAGCGAGAGTAGTGGGGTAAGGAGATACGAGCAGTACTTC.

The V call is TRBV30, the J call TRBJ2-7; possibly TRBD2 for D (6 bases). Germline V lookup: CDR1 GTSNPN, CDR2 SVGIG (reference sequence). This CDR3 contains 11 residues. V dropped 1 base and J dropped 5 bases, with 6 bases sitting between them. The CDR3 bases are TGTGCCTGGAGTGGACTAGACGAGCAGTACTTC. It translates to CAWSGLDEQYF.

The chain recombines TRBV19 with TRBJ2-3, with D hard to call. The V gene lost 3 bases and the J gene lost 1 base, with 11 bases spanning the gap. From germline, CDR1 is LNHDA and CDR2 SQIVND (reference sequence). CDR3 length: 15 residues. DNA of the CDR3: TGTGCCAGTAGTATCGGCGCGTGGGGCACAGATACGCAGTATTTT. Protein: CASSIGAWGTDTQYF. Full variable domain (remainder filled in from reference TRBV19 and TRBJ2-3): DGGITQSPKYLFRKEGQNVTLSCEQNLNHDAMYWYRQDPGQGLRLIYYSQIVNDFQKGDIAEGYSVSREKKESFPLTVTSAQKNPTAFYLCASSIGAWGTDTQYFGPGTRLTVL.

J is TRBJ1-1 and V is TRBV7-8; maybe TRBD1 (5 bases). Germline values: CDR1 SGHVS, CDR2 FQNEAQ. V was clipped by 1 base and J by 3 bases, with 12 bases between them. There are 15 residues in the CDR3. The CDR3 sequence: CASSLVGTAYTEAFF. Written as DNA, the CDR3 is TGTGCCAGCAGCTTAGTAGGGACGGCATACACTGAAGCTTTCTTT.

This clonotype showed up many times. The chain links TRBV28 to TRBJ2-6; weak D call: TRBD1 (6 bases). The length of the CDR3 is 17 residues. V lost 6 bases to trimming and J lost 2 bases, with 17 bases between them. Per germline, CDR1 MDHEN and CDR2 SYDVKM. CDR3 sequence reads: CASSPRDKFAGANVLTF. CDR3 DNA: TGTGCCAGCAGCCCCAGGGACAAATTTGCTGGGGCCAACGTCCTGACTTTC.

On this clonotype itself: A much larger clone is a single base away; this may be a read error. The chain uses TRBV27 and TRBJ1-1; 7 bases match TRBD1. The V gene end was trimmed by 4 bases and the J gene end by 0 bases; junction bases not matched to a gene: 5. This CDR3 comprises 15 residues. Germline CDR1 reads MNHEY; CDR2 reads SMNVEV (reference sequence). CDR3 DNA: TGTGCCAGCAGTTCAGGGGGGTATGTGAACACTGAAGCTTTCTTT. Translation: CASSSGGYVNTEAFF.

V is TRBV7-9 and J is TRBJ2-3; TRBD2 matches at 13 bases. Per the germline V gene, CDR1 is SEHNR and CDR2 is FQNEAQ (reference sequence). V shed 5 bases, J shed 0 bases, and the junction held 11 bases outside the gene matches. The CDR3 contains 19 residues. The DNA for the CDR3 is TGTGCCAGCAGCCCAACTAGCGGGAGGGCCTTCCCTAGCACAGATACGCAGTATTTT. It specifies CASSPTSGRAFPSTDTQYF. Combining the CDR3 with reference TRBV7-9 and TRBJ2-3 gives the whole variable domain DTGVSQNPRHKITKRGQNVTFRCDPISEHNRLYWYRQTLGQGPEFLTYFQNEAQLEKSRLLSDRFSAERPKGSFSTLEIQRTEQGDSAMYLCASSPTSGRAFPSTDTQYFGPGTRLTVL.

The chain recombines TRBV12-5 with TRBJ2-1; no clear D. V shed 3 bases and J shed 5 bases, with 11 bases lying between them. Germline-derived CDR1 and CDR2 are LGHNT and FRNRAP. This CDR3 is built from 14 residues. The CDR3 region is CASGFPPGDNEQFF. In DNA form, the CDR3 reads TGTGCTAGTGGTTTCCCACCAGGAGACAATGAGCAGTTCTTC. Complete variable domain (other parts from reference TRBV12-5 and TRBJ2-1): DARVTQTPRHKVTEMGQEVTMRCQPILGHNTVFWYRQTMMQGLELLAYFRNRAPLDDSGMPKDRFSAEMPDATLATLKIQPSEPRDSAVYFCASGFPPGDNEQFFGPGTRLTVL.

V and J are TRBV28 and TRBJ2-3; D gene ambiguous. Germline CDR1 is MDHEN and CDR2 is SYDVKM. V lost 3 bases and J lost 2, with 6 bases in between. This CDR3 region has 13 residues. The CDR3 DNA is TGTGCCAGCAGTTTGATTAACACAGATACGCAGTATTTT. This encodes CASSLINTDTQYF. Full variable domain (remainder filled in from reference TRBV28 and TRBJ2-3): DVKVTQSSRYLVKRTGEKVFLECVQDMDHENMFWYRQDPGLGLRLIYFSYDVKMKEKGDIPEGYSVSREKKERFSLILESASTNQTSMYLCASSLINTDTQYFGPGTRLTVL.

This clonotype has at least ten counts. The rearrangement uses TRBV27 and TRBJ2-7; no clear D. V gave up 5 bases and J gave up 6 bases, with 11 bases separating them. Germline-derived CDR1 and CDR2 are MNHEY and SMNVEV (reference sequence). CDR3 length: 12 residues. This CDR3 is CASSPPGAEQYF. The CDR3 DNA follows: TGTGCCAGCAGTCCTCCCGGTGCCGAGCAGTACTTC.

This clonotype was seen only once. The chain couples TRBV6-1 to TRBJ1-1; D is possibly TRBD1 (6 bases). CDR3 length: 14 amino acids. Looked up from germline, CDR1 is MNHNS and CDR2 is SASEGT. V was clipped by 4 bases and J by 9 bases, with 18 bases between them. The CDR3 region is CASSGARVTGKAFF. The CDR3 DNA reads TGTGCCAGCAGTGGAGCGAGGGTCACAGGGAAAGCTTTCTTT.

The rearrangement joins TRBV29-1 to TRBJ2-5; D unresolved. The CDR3 has 15 amino acids. Trimming pared 4 bases from V and 6 bases from J, leaving 21 bases between. Germline V lookup: CDR1 SQVTM, CDR2 ANQGSEA. The CDR3 DNA is TGCAGCGTTGTACTACGAGACAATCACTTAAAGACCCAGTACTTC. Protein product: CSVVLRDNHLKTQYF.

This clonotype was seen repeatedly, ten times or more. The chain carries TRBV5-1 and TRBJ2-7; D is undetermined. CDR1 and CDR2 (germline): SGHRS, YFSETQ. This CDR3 spans 13 amino acids. Trimming left V 3 bases short and J 6 bases short, with 13 bases between. CDR3 protein: CASSSDMSGEQYF. The CDR3 DNA reads as TGCGCCAGCAGCTCCGATATGTCCGGCGAGCAGTACTTC.

This clonotype was seen at least ten times. The rearrangement links TRBV5-4 to TRBJ2-3; a weak D match, TRBD2 (5 bases). Looked up from germline, CDR1 is SGHNT and CDR2 is YYREEE (reference sequence). The CDR3 spans 15 residues. V was pared by 0 bases and J by 0 bases, with 8 bases between. Here the CDR3 DNA reads TGTGCCAGCAGCTTGGAGGTAGCGAGCACAGATACGCAGTATTTT. This translates into CASSLEVASTDTQYF.

CDR3 in DNA: TGTGCCAGCAGTCCGCCCCACCCGGGACAGGGGGTGGAAGAGACCCAGTACTTC. This codes for CASSPPHPGQGVEETQYF. The genes are TRBV6-6 and TRBJ2-5; TRBD1 matches at 11 bases. The CDR3 has 18 residues. Germline CDR1 reads MNHNY; CDR2 reads SVGAGI (reference sequence). With 5 bases clipped from V and 3 bases from J, the junction kept 14 bases outside the gene matches.

This clonotype has only a few counts. Just one base apart from a much larger clone, this may be a read error. V gene TRBV28 combines with J gene TRBJ2-7; D may be TRBD1 or TRBD2 (5 bases each). The CDR3 length is 13 residues. Per germline, CDR1 MDHEN and CDR2 SYDVKM. The CDR3 region has the DNA TGTGCCAGCAGTTCCGGGACCTCCTACGGGCAGTACTTC. Its translation: CASSSGTSYGQYF.

This clonotype was observed at least ten times. V usage is TRBV19 and J usage is TRBJ2-7; D is undetermined. Trimming shortened V by 11 bases and J by 0 bases, and 14 bases separated the two germline ends. CDR1 LNHDA and CDR2 SQIVND come from the germline V gene (reference sequence). The CDR3 loop spans 13 amino acids. DNA of the CDR3: TGTGCCTCATCAGTACAGTTCTCCTACGAGCAGTACTTC. It codes for CASSVQFSYEQYF.

This clonotype has more than one count but fewer than ten. The chain carries TRBV19 and TRBJ2-7; TRBD2 matches 12 bases. Germline-derived CDR1 and CDR2 are LNHDA and SQIVND (reference sequence). Germline trimming cut 5 bases from V and 4 bases from J; bases unmatched to any gene: 9. CDR3 size: 16 residues. The CDR3 DNA is TGTGCCAGTAGTCCCATGACTAGCGGGAGCTGGTACGAGCAGTACTTC. Translated, it gives CASSPMTSGSWYEQYF.

This clonotype has just a few counts. The junction shows a germline mismatch at one end, possibly a read error. V usage is TRBV6-2 or TRBV6-3 and J usage is TRBJ2-7, with a tentative D call TRBD2 (6 bases). CDR1 is MNHEY, CDR2 SVGEGT, per germline. The CDR3 runs 12 residues. Here the CDR3 DNA reads TGTGTCAGCGGGTCGAGCTCCTACGAGCAGTACTTC. This sequence encodes CVSGSSSYEQYF.

In its sample, this clonotype was seen many times. The chain combines TRBV7-9 with TRBJ2-7; D is perhaps TRBD1 or TRBD2 (5 bases each). The germline V gene has CDR1 SEHNR and CDR2 FQNEAQ (reference sequence). This CDR3 spans 15 amino acids. Trimming removed 2 bases from V and 7 bases from J, with 18 bases in between. The CDR3 region has the DNA TGTGCCAGCAGCTTAAGTACAGGACTCCGGAGGGAGCAGTACTTC. Its translation: CASSLSTGLRREQYF. Full variable domain (rest looked up from reference TRBV7-9 and TRBJ2-7): DTGVSQNPRHKITKRGQNVTFRCDPISEHNRLYWYRQTLGQGPEFLTYFQNEAQLEKSRLLSDRFSAERPKGSFSTLEIQRTEQGDSAMYLCASSLSTGLRREQYFGPGTRLTVT.

V gene TRBV5-6 combines with J gene TRBJ1-1; 9 bases align to TRBD1. Germline CDR1 is SGHDT and CDR2 is YYEEEE. The V gene end was trimmed by 0 bases and the J gene end by 0 bases; junction bases not matched to a gene: 9. The CDR3 consists of 18 residues. As DNA, the CDR3 is TGTGCCAGCAGCTTGGAGTACGGGACAGGGACCATGAACACTGAAGCTTTCTTT. It yields the protein CASSLEYGTGTMNTEAFF.

This clonotype was seen only a few times. The J gene is TRBJ1-3, the V gene TRBV9; no reliable D call. Trimming shortened V by 4 bases and J by 8 bases, and 16 bases separated the two germline ends. CDR1 and CDR2 (germline): SGDLS, YYNGEE. The CDR3 totals 14 residues. As DNA, the CDR3 is TGTGCCAGCAGCTCCGGATACTTCGAGGACACCATATATTTT. Protein: CASSSGYFEDTIYF.

In its sample, this clonotype was seen a few times. The chain carries TRBV25-1 and TRBJ2-7; perhaps TRBD1 as D (6 bases). Trimming left V 5 bases short and J 6 bases short, with 14 bases between. CDR3 length equals 13 residues. Germline CDR1 reads MGHDK; CDR2 reads SYGVNS. The CDR3 is CASSPWTEAEQYF. The CDR3 coding sequence is TGTGCCAGCAGTCCATGGACAGAAGCCGAGCAGTACTTC.